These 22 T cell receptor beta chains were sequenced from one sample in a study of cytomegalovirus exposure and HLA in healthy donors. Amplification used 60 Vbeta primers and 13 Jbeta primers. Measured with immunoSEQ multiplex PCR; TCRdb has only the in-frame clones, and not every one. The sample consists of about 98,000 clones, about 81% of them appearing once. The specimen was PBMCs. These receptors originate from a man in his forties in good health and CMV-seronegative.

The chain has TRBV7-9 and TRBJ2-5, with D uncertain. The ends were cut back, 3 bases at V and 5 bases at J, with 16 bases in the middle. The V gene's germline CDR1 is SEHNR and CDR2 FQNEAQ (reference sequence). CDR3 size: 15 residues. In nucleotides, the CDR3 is TGTGCCAGCAGCTTGACGGGTCAGATCGGGGAGACCCAGTACTTC. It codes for CASSLTGQIGETQYF.

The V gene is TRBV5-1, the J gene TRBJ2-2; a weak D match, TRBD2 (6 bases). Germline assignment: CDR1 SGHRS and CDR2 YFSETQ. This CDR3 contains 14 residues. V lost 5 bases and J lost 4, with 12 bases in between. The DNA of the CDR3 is TGCGCCAGCAGGGCAGGGACTGCCACCGGGGAGCTGTTTTTT. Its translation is CASRAGTATGELFF.

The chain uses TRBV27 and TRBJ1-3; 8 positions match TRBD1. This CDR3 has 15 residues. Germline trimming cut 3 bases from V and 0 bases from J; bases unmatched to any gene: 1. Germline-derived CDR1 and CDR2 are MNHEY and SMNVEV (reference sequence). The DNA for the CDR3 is TGTGCCAGCAGTTTGACAGGGGACTCTGGAAACACCATATATTTT. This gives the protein CASSLTGDSGNTIYF.

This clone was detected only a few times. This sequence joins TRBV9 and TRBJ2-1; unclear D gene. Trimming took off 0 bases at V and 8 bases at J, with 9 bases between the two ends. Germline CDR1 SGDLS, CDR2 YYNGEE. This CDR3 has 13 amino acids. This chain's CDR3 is CASSVAPPDEQFF. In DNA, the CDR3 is TGTGCCAGCAGCGTAGCCCCACCGGATGAGCAGTTCTTC.

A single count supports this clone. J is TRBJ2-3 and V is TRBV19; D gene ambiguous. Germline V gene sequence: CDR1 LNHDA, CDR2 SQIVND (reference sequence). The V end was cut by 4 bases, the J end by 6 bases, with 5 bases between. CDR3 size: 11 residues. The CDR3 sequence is CASSTRDTQYF. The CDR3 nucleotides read TGTGCCAGTAGTACTAGGGATACGCAGTATTTT. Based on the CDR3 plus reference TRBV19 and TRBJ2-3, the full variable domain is DGGITQSPKYLFRKEGQNVTLSCEQNLNHDAMYWYRQDPGQGLRLIYYSQIVNDFQKGDIAEGYSVSREKKESFPLTVTSAQKNPTAFYLCASSTRDTQYFGPGTRLTVL.

Written as DNA, the CDR3 is TGCAGCGTTACCGACAGGGGGCTAGGGAACACTGAAGCTTTCTTT. Residues: CSVTDRGLGNTEAFF. This chain uses TRBV29-1 with TRBJ1-1, with TRBD1 identical over 10 bases. The CDR3 loop spans 15 amino acids. Trimming took 5 bases from V and 1 from J; bases not matched to a gene: 7. Germline V gene data show CDR1 as SQVTM and CDR2 as ANQGSEA. Variable domain in full (rest from reference TRBV29-1 and TRBJ1-1): SAVISQKPSRDICQRGTSLTIQCQVDSQVTMMFWYRQQPGQSLTLIATANQGSEATYESGFVIDKFPISRPNLTFSTLTVSNMSPEDSSIYLCSVTDRGLGNTEAFFGQGTRLTVV.

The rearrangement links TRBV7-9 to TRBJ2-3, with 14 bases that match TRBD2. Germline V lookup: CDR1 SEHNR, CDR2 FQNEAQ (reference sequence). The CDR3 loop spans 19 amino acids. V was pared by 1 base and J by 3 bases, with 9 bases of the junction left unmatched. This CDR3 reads CASSLVDSRTSGGTDTQYF. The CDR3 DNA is TGTGCCAGCAGCTTAGTAGATAGTAGGACTAGCGGGGGGACAGATACGCAGTATTTT.

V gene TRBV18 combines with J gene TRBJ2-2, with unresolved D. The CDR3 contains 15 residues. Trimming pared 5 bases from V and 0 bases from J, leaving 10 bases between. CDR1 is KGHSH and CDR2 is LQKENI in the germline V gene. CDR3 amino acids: CASSGPRANTGELFF. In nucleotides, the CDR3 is TGTGCCAGCTCAGGGCCACGCGCGAACACCGGGGAGCTGTTTTTT.

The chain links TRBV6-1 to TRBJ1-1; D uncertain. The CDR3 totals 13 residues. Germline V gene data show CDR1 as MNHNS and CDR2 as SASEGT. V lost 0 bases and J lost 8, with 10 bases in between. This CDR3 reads CASSEALRTEAFF. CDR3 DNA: TGTGCCAGCAGTGAAGCGCTTCGCACAGAAGCTTTCTTT.

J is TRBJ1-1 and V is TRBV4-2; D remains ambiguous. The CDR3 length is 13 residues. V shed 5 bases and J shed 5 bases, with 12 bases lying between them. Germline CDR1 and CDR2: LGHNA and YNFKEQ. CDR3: CASSYSGVTEAFF. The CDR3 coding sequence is TGTGCCAGCAGCTACAGCGGGGTTACTGAAGCTTTCTTT.

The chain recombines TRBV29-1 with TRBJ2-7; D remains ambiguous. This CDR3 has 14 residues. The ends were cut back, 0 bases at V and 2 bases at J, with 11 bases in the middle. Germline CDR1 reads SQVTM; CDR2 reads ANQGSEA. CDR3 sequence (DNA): TGCAGCGTTGAAGAGCGGCAGACGGCCTACGAGCAGTACTTC. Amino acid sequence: CSVEERQTAYEQYF.

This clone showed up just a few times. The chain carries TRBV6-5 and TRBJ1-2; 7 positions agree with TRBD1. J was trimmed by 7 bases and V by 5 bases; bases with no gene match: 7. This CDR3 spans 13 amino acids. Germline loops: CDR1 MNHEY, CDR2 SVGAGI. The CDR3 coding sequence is TGTGCCAGCAGTCAACAGGGGTTGGGTGGCTACACCTTC. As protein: CASSQQGLGGYTF.

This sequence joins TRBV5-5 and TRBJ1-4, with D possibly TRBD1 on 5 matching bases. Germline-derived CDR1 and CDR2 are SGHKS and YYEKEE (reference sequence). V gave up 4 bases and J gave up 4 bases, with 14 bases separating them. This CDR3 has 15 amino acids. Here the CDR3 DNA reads TGTGCCAGCAGCATGTCCAGGGTGGATAATGAAAAACTGTTTTTT. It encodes CASSMSRVDNEKLFF.

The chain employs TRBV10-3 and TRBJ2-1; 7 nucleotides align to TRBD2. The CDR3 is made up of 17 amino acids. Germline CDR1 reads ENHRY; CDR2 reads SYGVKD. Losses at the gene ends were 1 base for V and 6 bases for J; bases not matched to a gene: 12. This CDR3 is CAISELRGRGSGNEQFF. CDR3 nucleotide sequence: TGTGCCATCAGTGAGTTGCGGGGGAGGGGAAGTGGCAATGAGCAGTTCTTC.

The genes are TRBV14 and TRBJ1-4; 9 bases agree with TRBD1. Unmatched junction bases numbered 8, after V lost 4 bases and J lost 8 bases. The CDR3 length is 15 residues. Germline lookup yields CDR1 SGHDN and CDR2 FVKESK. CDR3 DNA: TGTGCCAGCAGCCTGCCGGGACAGGGAAACGAAAAACTGTTTTTT. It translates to CASSLPGQGNEKLFF.

CDR3 sequence: CASSKYRLTNEKLFF. In nucleotides, the CDR3 is TGTGCCAGCAGCAAGTACCGACTAACTAATGAAAAACTGTTTTTT. The rearrangement uses TRBV5-8 and TRBJ1-4; no reliable D call. The CDR3 has 15 amino acids. V lost 4 bases, J lost 1 base, and 11 bases lay in between. Germline CDR1 and CDR2: SGHTS and YDEGEE.

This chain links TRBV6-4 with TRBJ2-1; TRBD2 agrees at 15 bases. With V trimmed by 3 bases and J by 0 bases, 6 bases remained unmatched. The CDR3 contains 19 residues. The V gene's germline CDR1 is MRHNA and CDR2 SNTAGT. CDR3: CASSEGLAGGLSSYNEQFF. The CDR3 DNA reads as TGTGCCAGCAGTGAGGGACTAGCGGGGGGCCTCAGCTCCTACAATGAGCAGTTCTTC.

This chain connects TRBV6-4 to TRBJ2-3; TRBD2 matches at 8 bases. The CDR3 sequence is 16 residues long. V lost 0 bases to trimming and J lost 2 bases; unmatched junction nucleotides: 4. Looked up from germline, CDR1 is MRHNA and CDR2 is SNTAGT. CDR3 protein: CASSDSWTSPTDTQYF. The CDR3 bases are TGTGCCAGCAGTGACTCTTGGACTAGCCCCACAGATACGCAGTATTTT.

CDR3 nucleotide sequence: TGTGCCAGCAGTTACGACAGCGCGAACACCGGGGAGCTGTTTTTT. It is translated as CASSYDSANTGELFF. V usage is TRBV6-5 and J usage is TRBJ2-2, with D possibly TRBD1 on 5 matching bases. The V and J ends lost 2 bases and 0 bases respectively, with 7 bases between them. The germline V gene has CDR1 MNHEY and CDR2 SVGAGI. This CDR3 has 15 residues.

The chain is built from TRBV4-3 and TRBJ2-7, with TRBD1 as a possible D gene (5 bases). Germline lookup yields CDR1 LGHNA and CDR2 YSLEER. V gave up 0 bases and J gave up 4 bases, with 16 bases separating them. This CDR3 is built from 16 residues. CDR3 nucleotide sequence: TGCGCCAGCAGCCAAGATCTATCCCGACAGCGATACGAGCAGTACTTC. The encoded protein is CASSQDLSRQRYEQYF.

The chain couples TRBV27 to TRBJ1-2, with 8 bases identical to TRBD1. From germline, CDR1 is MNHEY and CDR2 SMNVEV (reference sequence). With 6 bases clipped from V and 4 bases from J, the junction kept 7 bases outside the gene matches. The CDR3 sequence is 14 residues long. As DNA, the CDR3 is TGTGCCAGCAGCCCAGCCGACAGGGGCTATGGCTACACCTTC. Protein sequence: CASSPADRGYGYTF.

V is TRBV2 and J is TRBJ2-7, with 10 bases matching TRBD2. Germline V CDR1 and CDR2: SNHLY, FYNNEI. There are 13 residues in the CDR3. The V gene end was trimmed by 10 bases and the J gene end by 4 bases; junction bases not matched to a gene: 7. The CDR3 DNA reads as TGTGCCACCAGCGGGGGGGCCACTTACGAGCAGTACTTC. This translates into CATSGGATYEQYF.